Each of the 10 T cell receptor beta chains below was sequenced from the same sample in a study of T cells after yellow fever vaccination. TCRdb called the 5' RACE reads again in MiXCR, with one record for every CDR3 protein. The sample holds 250,000 or so distinct CDR3 sequences, 3.6% seen once. Sequencing used PBMCs, obtained 15 days after the yellow fever booster vaccination. The receptor source for this set is a man aged 18 to 35 who received the YFV17D yellow fever vaccine.

V usage is TRBV5-1 and J usage is TRBJ2-2; 7 positions agree with TRBD1. The CDR3 spans 18 residues. The trim removed 4 bases at V and 4 bases at J, leaving 16 bases unmatched. Germline-derived CDR1 and CDR2 are SGHRS and YFSETQ. The CDR3 spells CASSRLQGPTFGTGELFF. The CDR3 DNA reads as TGCGCCAGCAGCCGTCTACAGGGGCCCACCTTCGGCACCGGGGAGCTGTTTTTT.

This clonotype was detected many times. The J gene is TRBJ2-3, the V gene TRBV5-1, with 8 bases lining up with TRBD2. CDR3 size: 16 residues. Trimming removed 4 bases from V and 4 bases from J; junction bases left unmatched: 11. Germline V gene lookup returns CDR1 SGHRS and CDR2 YFSETQ. Here the CDR3 DNA reads TGCGCCAGCAGCCAGCTGCGGGCGGGGGGTTCAGATACGCAGTATTTT. Amino acid sequence: CASSQLRAGGSDTQYF.

At least ten counts were recorded for this clonotype. V gene TRBV5-1 combines with J gene TRBJ2-7; D might be TRBD1 or TRBD2, each matching 5 bases. Trimming pared 0 bases from V and 0 bases from J, leaving 10 bases between. Per the germline V gene, CDR1 is SGHRS and CDR2 is YFSETQ. The CDR3 runs to 15 residues. CDR3 DNA: TGCGCCAGCAGCTTGGTCCCAGGGAGCTCCTACGAGCAGTACTTC. It codes for CASSLVPGSSYEQYF.

This clonotype was recorded at least ten times. The rearrangement joins TRBV12-3 or TRBV12-4 to TRBJ1-5; D call uncertain. The V gene lost 3 bases and the J gene lost 2 bases, with 17 bases spanning the gap. CDR3 size: 17 residues. Here the CDR3 reads CASSLRSIVGGNQPQHF. The CDR3 DNA sequence: TGTGCCAGCAGTTTGAGATCGATCGTTGGCGGCAATCAGCCCCAGCATTTT.

This clonotype has at least ten counts. The chain's CDR3 is CSARSDRDYEQYF. Written as DNA, the CDR3 is TGCAGTGCTAGATCGGACAGAGACTACGAGCAGTACTTC. This sequence joins TRBV20-1 and TRBJ2-7; tentatively, D is TRBD1 (6 bases). Trimming took off 2 bases at V and 3 bases at J, with 11 bases between the two ends. Germline-derived CDR1 and CDR2 are DFQATT and SNEGSKA (reference sequence). The CDR3 spans 13 residues.

This clonotype was observed many times. The chain combines TRBV29-1 with TRBJ2-2; D possibly corresponds to TRBD1 (5 bases). Trimming shortened V by 1 base and J by 3 bases, and 9 bases separated the two germline ends. Germline CDR1 reads SQVTM; CDR2 reads ANQGSEA. This CDR3 comprises 14 residues. CDR3 nucleotides: TGCAGCGTTGAAGGGGGCGAGGACACCGGGGAGCTGTTTTTT. It is translated as CSVEGGEDTGELFF.

This clonotype was observed many times. The genes are TRBV11-2 and TRBJ1-6, with D uncertain. Germline lookup yields CDR1 SGHAT and CDR2 FQNNGV. This CDR3 is 14 amino acids long. The V and J ends lost 7 bases and 1 base respectively, with 8 bases between them. CDR3 DNA: TGTGCCAGCACCCCTGGTTCCTATAATTCACCCCTCCACTTT. This translates into CASTPGSYNSPLHF.

This clonotype was counted ten times or more. The V gene is TRBV27, the J gene TRBJ2-2, with D unresolved. Trimming cost V 5 bases and J 0 bases, with 13 bases left between them. Germline V gene sequence: CDR1 MNHEY, CDR2 SMNVEV (reference sequence). The CDR3 loop spans 16 amino acids. The CDR3 reads CASSLYSRTNTGELFF. DNA of the CDR3: TGTGCCAGCAGTCTCTACAGCCGGACGAACACCGGGGAGCTGTTTTTT.

This clonotype came up many times. V usage is TRBV4-2 and J usage is TRBJ2-2, with TRBD1 matching over 7 bases. Per germline, CDR1 LGHNA and CDR2 YNFKEQ. The CDR3 runs to 17 residues. With 0 bases clipped from V and 6 bases from J, the junction kept 10 bases outside the gene matches. The CDR3 sequence: CASSQEGEGGASGELFF. CDR3 coding DNA: TGTGCCAGCAGCCAAGAGGGGGAAGGGGGCGCGTCCGGGGAGCTGTTTTTT.

This clonotype was counted ten times or more. The chain is built from TRBV20-1 and TRBJ2-1; 7 bases are shared with TRBD2. V was clipped by 0 bases and J by 4 bases; unmatched bases: 3. The CDR3 contains 14 residues. Germline V gives CDR1 DFQATT, CDR2 SNEGSKA (reference sequence). As DNA, the CDR3 is TGCAGTGCTAGAGAGCGGGGGAGTTACAATGAGCAGTTCTTC. Translation: CSARERGSYNEQFF.